The 16 T cell receptor beta chains listed next were all sequenced from one sample in a study of blood T cells in healthy people across ages. It was with a sample-barcoded 5' primer and a J-beta primer mix that a second PCR of about 7 to 12 cycles was run. Using its own MiXCR run on the 5' RACE reads, TCRdb lists one record per CDR3 protein. Altogether fewer than 750,000 distinct CDR3 sequences are present, more than 45% being singletons, with the ten largest covering around 23%. Sequencing was done on a sample of blood. These receptors came from a man at least 80 years old in good health.

J is TRBJ2-7 and V is TRBV6-2 or TRBV6-3; possibly TRBD2 for D (5 bases). Gene TRBJ2-5 matches the end of the DNA better, so the J call may be wrong. The length of the CDR3 is 14 residues. Looked up from germline, CDR1 is MNHEY and CDR2 is SVGEGT. CDR3 nucleotides: TGTGCCAGCAGTTACACTGGCGGCCGGGGGACCCAGTACTTC. As protein: CASSYTGGRGTQYF.

As for this clonotype: This clone may be a read error of a much larger clone one base away. This rearrangement joins TRBV5-6 to TRBJ2-5; the D is unclear. Per the germline V gene, CDR1 is SGHDT and CDR2 is YYEEEE. Trimming removed 1 base from V and 0 bases from J, with 4 bases in between. The CDR3 extends over 13 amino acids. The chain's CDR3 is CASSLRHQETQYF. The CDR3 DNA follows: TGTGCCAGCAGCTTGAGGCACCAAGAGACCCAGTACTTC.

This clonotype was counted between two and nine times. The chain is built from TRBV29-1 and TRBJ2-7, with D tentatively TRBD1 or TRBD2 (6 bases each). V was trimmed by 8 bases and J by 2 bases, leaving 16 bases between them. Germline V gene data show CDR1 as SQVTM and CDR2 as ANQGSEA. The CDR3 loop spans 13 amino acids. CDR3 in amino acids: CSPGAYEPYEQYF. For the CDR3, the DNA is TGCAGCCCGGGGGCCTATGAACCCTACGAGCAGTACTTC.

This clonotype was observed once. The chain has TRBV10-3 and TRBJ1-4; the D gene is possibly TRBD1 (5 bases). Germline V gene data show CDR1 as ENHRY and CDR2 as SYGVKD. V gave up 8 bases and J gave up 6 bases, with 16 bases separating them. CDR3 length equals 14 residues. The CDR3 DNA reads as TGTGCCATCCGCGGGGCAAAGTTAGATGAAAAACTGTTTTTT. Amino acids: CAIRGAKLDEKLFF.

The chain couples TRBV5-1 to TRBJ2-7; D gene unclear. Germline V gives CDR1 SGHRS, CDR2 YFSETQ. This CDR3 comprises 14 residues. Deletions cut 0 bases from V and 10 bases from J, with 17 bases between. In nucleotides, the CDR3 is TGCGCCAGCAGCTTGGCCGAGCAGTTAGAAACCCAGTACTTC. Translation gives CASSLAEQLETQYF.

The J gene is TRBJ2-1, the V gene TRBV20-1; the D is unclear. The DNA end is a closer match to TRBJ2-7, so the J assignment may be wrong. CDR1 and CDR2 (germline): DFQATT, SNEGSKA (reference sequence). The length of the CDR3 is 15 residues. The CDR3 bases are TGCAGTGCTAGAGGGGCCGGGTCGGCCTACAATGAGCAGTACTTC. It translates to CSARGAGSAYNEQYF.

This clonotype was observed a few times. V is TRBV7-2 and J is TRBJ2-1, with a weak D call TRBD2 (6 bases). CDR3 size: 15 residues. Germline V gene data show CDR1 as SGHTA and CDR2 as FQGNSA. V dropped 1 base and J dropped 7 bases, with 14 bases sitting between them. CDR3 loop: CASSLEHGSVNEQFF. The CDR3 nucleotides read TGTGCCAGCAGCTTAGAGCACGGGAGTGTAAATGAGCAGTTCTTC.

This chain joins TRBV20-1 and TRBJ1-2; a weak D match, TRBD1 (5 bases). The germline V gene has CDR1 DFQATT and CDR2 SNEGSKA (reference sequence). Trimming took off 6 bases at V and 6 bases at J, with 26 bases between the two ends. This CDR3 spans 16 amino acids. CDR3 amino acids: CSANNPPGRKGDGYTF. The CDR3 nucleotides are TGCAGTGCCAATAACCCACCGGGACGAAAAGGAGATGGCTACACCTTC.

V usage is TRBV27 and J usage is TRBJ1-2; D ambiguous. Germline V CDR1 and CDR2: MNHEY, SMNVEV (reference sequence). The CDR3 loop spans 13 amino acids. Trimming pared 3 bases from V and 4 bases from J, leaving 9 bases between. CDR3 amino acids: CASSLKGSYGYTF. The CDR3 bases are TGTGCCAGCAGTTTGAAAGGCTCCTATGGCTACACCTTC.

The rearrangement uses TRBV10-3 and TRBJ2-3, with 8 bases aligning to TRBD1. This CDR3 contains 14 residues. Germline loops: CDR1 ENHRY, CDR2 SYGVKD. Trimming at V came to 6 bases and at J to 5 bases, leaving 7 bases not matched to a gene. CDR3 nucleotides: TGTGCCATCAGATTGGACAGGGCGGGAGATACGCAGTATTTT. Its translation is CAIRLDRAGDTQYF.

The J gene is TRBJ2-7, the V gene TRBV5-1, with 10 bases fitting TRBD1. Germline V gives CDR1 SGHRS, CDR2 YFSETQ. The CDR3 consists of 16 residues. J gave up 6 bases and V 4 bases, and 13 bases lay outside the gene matches. The CDR3 loop reads CASSGPGQGFSGEQYF. Written as DNA, the CDR3 is TGCGCCAGCAGCGGTCCGGGACAGGGGTTTTCGGGCGAGCAGTACTTC.

This clonotype was counted a few times. The chain uses TRBV5-1 and TRBJ2-5; TRBD1 matches 8 bases. J lost 1 base, V lost 0 bases, and 2 bases had no gene match. The CDR3 sequence is 15 residues long. Germline CDR1 and CDR2: SGHRS and YFSETQ. The CDR3 DNA reads TGCGCCAGCAGCTTGGACAGGGGGATCCAAGAGACCCAGTACTTC. Translating gives CASSLDRGIQETQYF.

The chain is built from TRBV29-1 and TRBJ2-7, with 11 nucleotides matching TRBD1. This CDR3 has 15 residues. CDR1 and CDR2 (germline): SQVTM, ANQGSEA. V shed 6 bases, J shed 2 bases, and the junction held 9 bases outside the gene matches. CDR3 loop: CSVNLGTGGTYEQYF. For the CDR3, the DNA is TGCAGCGTGAATTTAGGGACAGGGGGGACCTACGAGCAGTACTTC.

This clonotype was observed a handful of times. The chain combines TRBV5-1 with TRBJ2-3, with 7 positions matching TRBD2. The CDR3 contains 16 residues. Germline V gives CDR1 SGHRS, CDR2 YFSETQ. The J segment lost 0 bases and the V segment lost 4 bases, leaving 8 bases of the junction unmatched. CDR3 nucleotide sequence: TGCGCCAGCAGCCCCCGGAGCGGGACTAGCACAGATACGCAGTATTTT. This gives the protein CASSPRSGTSTDTQYF.

J is TRBJ2-3 and V is TRBV21-1; the listed D gene, TRBD1, was not tested against the DNA. TRBV21-1 is given as a pseudogene. This CDR3 is built from 16 residues. In DNA, the CDR3 is TGTGCCAGCAGCAGCGAGTGGGACAGACCCACAGATACGCAGTATTTT. Encoded protein: CASSSEWDRPTDTQYF.

The CDR3 loop reads CASSGTVQETQYF. The CDR3 DNA is TGTGCCAGCTCGGGGACAGTACAAGAGACCCAGTACTTC. This sequence joins TRBV2 and TRBJ2-5; 7 bases line up with TRBD1. The CDR3 runs to 13 residues. After removal of 8 bases from V and 2 bases from J, the junction contained 5 bases not matched to a gene. Germline CDR1 is SNHLY and CDR2 is FYNNEI.